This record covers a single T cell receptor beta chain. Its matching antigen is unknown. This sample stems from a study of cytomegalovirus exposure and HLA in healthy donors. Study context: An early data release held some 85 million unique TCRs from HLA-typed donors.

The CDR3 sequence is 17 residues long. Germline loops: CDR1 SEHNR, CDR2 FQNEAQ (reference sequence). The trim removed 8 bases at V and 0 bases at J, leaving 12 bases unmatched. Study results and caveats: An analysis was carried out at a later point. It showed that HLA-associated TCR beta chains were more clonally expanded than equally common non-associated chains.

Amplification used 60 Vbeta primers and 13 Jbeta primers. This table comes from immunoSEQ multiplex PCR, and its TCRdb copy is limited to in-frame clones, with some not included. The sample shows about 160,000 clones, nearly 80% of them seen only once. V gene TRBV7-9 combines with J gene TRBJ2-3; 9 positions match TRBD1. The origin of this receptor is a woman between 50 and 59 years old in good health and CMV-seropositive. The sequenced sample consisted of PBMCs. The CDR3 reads CASGPSKGQGSTDTQYF. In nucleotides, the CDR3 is TGTGCCAGCGGACCCAGCAAGGGACAGGGTAGCACAGATACGCAGTATTTT.